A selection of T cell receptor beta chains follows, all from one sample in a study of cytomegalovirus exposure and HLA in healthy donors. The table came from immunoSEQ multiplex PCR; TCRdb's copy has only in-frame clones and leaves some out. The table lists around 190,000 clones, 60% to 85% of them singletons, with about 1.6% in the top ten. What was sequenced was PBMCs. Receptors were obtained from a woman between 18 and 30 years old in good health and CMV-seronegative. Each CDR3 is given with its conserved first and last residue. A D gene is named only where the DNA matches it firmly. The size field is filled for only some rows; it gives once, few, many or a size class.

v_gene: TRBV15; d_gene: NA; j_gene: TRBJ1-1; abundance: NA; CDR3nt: TGTGCCACCAGCGCCGGGCGGGGGAACACTGAAGCTTTCTTT; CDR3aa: CATSAGRGNTEAFF
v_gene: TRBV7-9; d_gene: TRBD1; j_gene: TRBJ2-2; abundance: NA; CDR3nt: TGTGCCAGCAGCCCCCGCGCTACCGGGACAGGGACACCCGGGGAGCTGTTTTTT; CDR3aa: CASSPRATGTGTPGELFF
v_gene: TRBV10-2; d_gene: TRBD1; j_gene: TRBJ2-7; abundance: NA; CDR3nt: TGCGCCAGCAGTGAGCTCCTCCGGGACAGACACAACGAGCAGTACTTC; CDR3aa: CASSELLRDRHNEQYF
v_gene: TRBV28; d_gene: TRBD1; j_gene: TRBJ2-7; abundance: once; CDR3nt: TGTGCCAGCTGGGACAGGCACCCGTACGAGCAGTACTTC; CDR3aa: CASWDRHPYEQYF
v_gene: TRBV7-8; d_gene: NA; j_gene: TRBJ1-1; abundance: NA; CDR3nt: TGTGCCACCAACGCGGTCCGATTGAACACTGAAGCTTTCTTT; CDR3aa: CATNAVRLNTEAFF
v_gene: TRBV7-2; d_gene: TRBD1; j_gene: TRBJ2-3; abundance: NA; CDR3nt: TGTGCCAGCAGCCGGGGGACAGGGAACTCTTATACGCAGTATTTT; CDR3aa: CASSRGTGNSYTQYF
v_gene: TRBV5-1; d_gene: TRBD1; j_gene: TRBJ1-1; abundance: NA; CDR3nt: TGCGCCAGCAGCCTGGGACAGGGGGAAGCTGAAGCTTTCTTT; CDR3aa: CASSLGQGEAEAFF
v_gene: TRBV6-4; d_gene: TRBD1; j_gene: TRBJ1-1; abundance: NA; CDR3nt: TGTGCCAGCAGGGACAGGACCGCGGGCACTGAAGCTTTCTTT; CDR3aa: CASRDRTAGTEAFF
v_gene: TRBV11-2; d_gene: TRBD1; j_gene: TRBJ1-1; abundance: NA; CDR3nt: TGTGCCAGCAGCACCGTGACAGGGGTGAACACTGAAGCTTTCTTT; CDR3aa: CASSTVTGVNTEAFF
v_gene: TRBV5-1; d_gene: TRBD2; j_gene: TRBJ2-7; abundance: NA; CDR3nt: TGCGCCAGCAGCTTGGTAGCGGGAGAGTCCTACGAGCAGTACTTC; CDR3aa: CASSLVAGESYEQYF
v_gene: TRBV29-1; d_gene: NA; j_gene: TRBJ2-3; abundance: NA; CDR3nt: TGCAGCGCCTTCCGCACAGATACGCAGTATTTT; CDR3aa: CSAFRTDTQYF
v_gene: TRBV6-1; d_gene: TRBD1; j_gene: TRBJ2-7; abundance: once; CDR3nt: TGTGCCAGTACGGACAGGTACGAGCAGTACTTC; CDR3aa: CASTDRYEQYF
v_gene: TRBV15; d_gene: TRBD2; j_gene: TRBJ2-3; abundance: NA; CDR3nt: TGTGCCACCAGCAGACAGGGTGTAGCGGGGACAGATACGCAGTATTTT; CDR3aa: CATSRQGVAGTDTQYF
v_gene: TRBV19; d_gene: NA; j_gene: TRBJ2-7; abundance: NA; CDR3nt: TGTGCCAGTAGTATAACCACGACAGGTCTTTACTACGAGCAGTACTTC; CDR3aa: CASSITTTGLYYEQYF
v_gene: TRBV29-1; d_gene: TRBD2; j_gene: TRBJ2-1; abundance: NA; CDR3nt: TGCAGCGGGGGAGGGACCCGTTTCTACAATGAGCAGTTCTTC; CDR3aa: CSGGGTRFYNEQFF
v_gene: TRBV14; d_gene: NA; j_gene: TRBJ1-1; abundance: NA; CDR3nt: TGTGCCAGCAGCCCTAAAACAGGGCGCACTGAAGCTTTCTTT; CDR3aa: CASSPKTGRTEAFF
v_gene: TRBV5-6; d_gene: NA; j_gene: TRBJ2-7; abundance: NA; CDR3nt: TGTGCCAGCAGCTTAAGCACCTACGAGCAGTACTTC; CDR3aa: CASSLSTYEQYF
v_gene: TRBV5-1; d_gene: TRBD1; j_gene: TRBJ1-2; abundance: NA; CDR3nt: TGCGCCAGCAGCCTAAGAGAACAGGGGGGAGACTATGGCTACACCTTC; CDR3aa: CASSLREQGGDYGYTF
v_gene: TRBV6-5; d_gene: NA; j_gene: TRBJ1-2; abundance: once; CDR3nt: TGTGCCAGCAGTTACACGCTGTTGCGACGGGAAGGCTACACCTTC; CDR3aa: CASSYTLLRREGYTF
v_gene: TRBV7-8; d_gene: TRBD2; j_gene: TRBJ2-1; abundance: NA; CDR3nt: TGTGCCAGCAGCTTCAGACTAGCGGGAGCGGGGTATGAGCAGTTCTTC; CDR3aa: CASSFRLAGAGYEQFF
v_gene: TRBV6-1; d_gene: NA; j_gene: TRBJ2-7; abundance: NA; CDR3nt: TGTGCCAGCAGTTGGAGTTCCAGCTCCTACGAGCAGTACTTC; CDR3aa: CASSWSSSSYEQYF
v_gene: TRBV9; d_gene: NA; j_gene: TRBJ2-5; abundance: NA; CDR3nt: TGTGCCAGCAACAGAGGGACATCTGAGACCCAGTACTTC; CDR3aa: CASNRGTSETQYF
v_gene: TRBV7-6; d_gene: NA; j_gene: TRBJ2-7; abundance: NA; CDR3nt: TGTGCCAGCAGCTACAGGGCTGGCGAGCAGTACTTC; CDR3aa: CASSYRAGEQYF
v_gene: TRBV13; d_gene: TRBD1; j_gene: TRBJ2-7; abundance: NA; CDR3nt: TGTGCCAGCAGCTTATCCGGACAGGGACCCCACGAGCAGTACTTC; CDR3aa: CASSLSGQGPHEQYF
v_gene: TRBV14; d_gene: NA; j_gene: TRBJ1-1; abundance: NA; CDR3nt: TGTGCCAGCAGCCAGGGCTTGACAGCGAACACTGAAGCTTTCTTT; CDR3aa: CASSQGLTANTEAFF
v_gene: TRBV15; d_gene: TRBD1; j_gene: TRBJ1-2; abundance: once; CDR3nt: TGTGCCACCAGCAGAAGGACAGGGGATTTTGGCTACACCTTC; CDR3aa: CATSRRTGDFGYTF
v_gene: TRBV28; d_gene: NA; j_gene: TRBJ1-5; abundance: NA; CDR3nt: TGTGCCAGCAGTTCCCCCGGGACAAGGAATCAGCCCCAGCATTTT; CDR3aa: CASSSPGTRNQPQHF
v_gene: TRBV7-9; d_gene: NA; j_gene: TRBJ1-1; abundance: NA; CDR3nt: TGTTCCAGCAGAAGACAGGAGGACGCCACTGAAGCTTTCTTT; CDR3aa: CSSRRQEDATEAFF
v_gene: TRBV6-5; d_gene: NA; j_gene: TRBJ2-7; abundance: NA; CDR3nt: TGTGCCAGCAGTGTCAGGACAGCTTCCTACGAGCAGTACTTC; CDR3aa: CASSVRTASYEQYF
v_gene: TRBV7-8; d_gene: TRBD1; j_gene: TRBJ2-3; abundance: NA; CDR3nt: TGTGCCAGCAGCCAACCCGACAGGGAGCCAGGCACAGATACGCAGTATTTT; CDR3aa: CASSQPDREPGTDTQYF
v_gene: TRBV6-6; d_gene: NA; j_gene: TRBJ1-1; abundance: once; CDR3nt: TGTGCCAGCAGGGCAACTATGAACACTGAAGCTTTCTTT; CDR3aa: CASRATMNTEAFF
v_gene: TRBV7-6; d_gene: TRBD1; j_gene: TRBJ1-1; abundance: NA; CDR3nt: TGTGCCAGCAGCCCACGACAGGGAAGTAACACTGAAGCTTTCTTT; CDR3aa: CASSPRQGSNTEAFF
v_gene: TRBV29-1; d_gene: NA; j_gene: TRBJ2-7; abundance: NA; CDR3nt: TGCAGCGTGTCCTATCTCCGCGAGCAGTACTTC; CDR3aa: CSVSYLREQYF
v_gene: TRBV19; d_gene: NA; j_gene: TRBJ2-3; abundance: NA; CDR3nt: TGTGCCAGTAGGGCCATTCAGGGGATTCAGACAGATACGCAGTATTTT; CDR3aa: CASRAIQGIQTDTQYF
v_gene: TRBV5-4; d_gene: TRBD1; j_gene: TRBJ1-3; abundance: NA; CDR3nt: TGTGCCAGCGGGCCACAGGGGGCGAGAAACACCATATATTTT; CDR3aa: CASGPQGARNTIYF
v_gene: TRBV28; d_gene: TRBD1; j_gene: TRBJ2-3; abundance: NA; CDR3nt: TGTGCCAGCAGCCTTTATGGGGACAGCCCCACAGATACGCAGTATTTT; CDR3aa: CASSLYGDSPTDTQYF
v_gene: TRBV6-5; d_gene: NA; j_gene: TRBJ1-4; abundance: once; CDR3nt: TGTGCCAGCACCCGTGAAAAACTGTTTTTT; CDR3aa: CASTREKLFF
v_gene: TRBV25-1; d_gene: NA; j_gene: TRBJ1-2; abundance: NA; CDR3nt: TGTGCCAGCAGTGACTCGGGACAAGGCGGCTACACCTTC; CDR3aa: CASSDSGQGGYTF
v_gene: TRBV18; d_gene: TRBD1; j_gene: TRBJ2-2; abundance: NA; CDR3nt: TGTGCCAGCTCACTGCAGGGGGCGCGGAACACCGGGGAGCTGTTTTTT; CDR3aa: CASSLQGARNTGELFF
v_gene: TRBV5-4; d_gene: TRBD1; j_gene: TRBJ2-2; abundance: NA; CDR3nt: TGTGCCAGCAGCCCCCGGCGGACAGGGAACACCGGGGAGCTGTTTTTT; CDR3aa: CASSPRRTGNTGELFF
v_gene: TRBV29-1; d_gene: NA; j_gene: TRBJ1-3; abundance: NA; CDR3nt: TGCAGCGCCCTACGGGGGGCGGCGAGCTCTGGAAACACCATATATTTT; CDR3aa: CSALRGAASSGNTIYF
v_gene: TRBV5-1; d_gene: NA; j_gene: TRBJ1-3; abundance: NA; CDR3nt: TGCGCCAGCAGTGGTGAGGGATCTGGAAACACCATATATTTT; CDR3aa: CASSGEGSGNTIYF
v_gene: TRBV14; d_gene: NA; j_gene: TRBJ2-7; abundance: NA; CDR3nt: TGTGCCAGCAGCCACAAACAGGGTTACTACGAGCAGTACTTC; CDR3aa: CASSHKQGYYEQYF
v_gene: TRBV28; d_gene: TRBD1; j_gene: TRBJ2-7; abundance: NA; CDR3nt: TGTGCCAGCAGTTCTCCCGGGACAGTGAAGTCCTACGAGCAGTACTTC; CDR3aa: CASSSPGTVKSYEQYF
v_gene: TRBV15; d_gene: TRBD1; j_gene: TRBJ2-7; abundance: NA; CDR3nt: TGTGCCACCAGCACAGGGACAGGGGGCCGCGAGCAGTACTTC; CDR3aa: CATSTGTGGREQYF
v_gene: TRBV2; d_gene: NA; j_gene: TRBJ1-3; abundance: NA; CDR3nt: TGTGCCAGCTCGGCAGGAAGCTCTGGAAACACCATATATTTT; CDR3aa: CASSAGSSGNTIYF
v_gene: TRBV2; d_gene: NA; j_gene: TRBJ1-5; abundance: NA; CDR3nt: TGTGCCAGCAGTCTCGGGGTACAGCCCCAGCATTTT; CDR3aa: CASSLGVQPQHF
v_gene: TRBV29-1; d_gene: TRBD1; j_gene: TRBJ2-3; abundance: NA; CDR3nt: TGCAGCGTTGAAAAGGGGGCCAGCACAGATACGCAGTATTTT; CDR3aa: CSVEKGASTDTQYF
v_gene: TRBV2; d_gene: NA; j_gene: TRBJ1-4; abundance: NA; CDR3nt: TGTGCCTCCCGAAGGGAGCTTGGGGAAAAACTGTTTTTT; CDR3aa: CASRRELGEKLFF
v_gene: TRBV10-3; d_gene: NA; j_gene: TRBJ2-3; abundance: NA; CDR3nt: TGTGCCATCAGTGACGGCACAGATACGCAGTATTTT; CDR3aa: CAISDGTDTQYF